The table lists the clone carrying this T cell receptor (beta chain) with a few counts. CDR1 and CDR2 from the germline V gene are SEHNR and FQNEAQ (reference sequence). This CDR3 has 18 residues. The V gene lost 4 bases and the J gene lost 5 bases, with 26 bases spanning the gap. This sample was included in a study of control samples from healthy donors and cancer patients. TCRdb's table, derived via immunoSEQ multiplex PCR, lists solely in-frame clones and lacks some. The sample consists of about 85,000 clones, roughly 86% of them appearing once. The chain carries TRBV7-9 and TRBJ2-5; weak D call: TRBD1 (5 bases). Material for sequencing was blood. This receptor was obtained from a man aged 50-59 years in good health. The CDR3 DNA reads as TGTGCCAGCAGCTCCCCCCCAAGGACAAGGCCGTCGCAGGAGACCCAGTACTTC. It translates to CASSSPPRTRPSQETQYF.